One sample yielded the 17 T cell receptor beta chains listed below, sequenced in a study of cytomegalovirus exposure and HLA in healthy donors. The PCR ran on 60 Vbeta and 13 Jbeta primers. The data were produced by immunoSEQ multiplex PCR, yet TCRdb's version contains in-frame clones alone and is incomplete. Among about 52,000 clones, 72% were seen once, and the ten largest hold over 8%. The sequenced material came from PBMCs. The receptors here all came from a woman aged 45-59 years in good health and CMV-seronegative.

The J gene is TRBJ1-2, the V gene TRBV4-1; D not resolved. Trimming removed 0 bases from V and 6 bases from J, with 2 bases in between. This CDR3 is built from 11 residues. CDR1 is MGHRA and CDR2 is YSYEKL in the germline V gene. CDR3 DNA sequence: TGCGCCAGCAGCCAAGATAATGGCTACACCTTC. It translates to CASSQDNGYTF.

The J gene is TRBJ1-2, the V gene TRBV6-5, with TRBD1 matching 9 bases. Germline V gene sequence: CDR1 MNHEY, CDR2 SVGAGI. Trimming removed 0 bases from V and 2 bases from J; junction bases left unmatched: 1. CDR3 size: 15 residues. CDR3 region: CASSYSGQGNYGYTF. The CDR3 bases are TGTGCCAGCAGTTACTCGGGACAGGGCAACTATGGCTACACCTTC.

V gene TRBV6-5 combines with J gene TRBJ2-3; D is unclear. The length of the CDR3 is 12 residues. V was clipped by 6 bases and J by 1 base, with 5 bases between them. Germline V gene lookup returns CDR1 MNHEY and CDR2 SVGAGI. CDR3 amino acids: CASRTGTDTQYF. CDR3 coding DNA: TGTGCCAGCAGAACGGGCACAGATACGCAGTATTTT.

This clone has more than one count but fewer than ten. The chain couples TRBV30 to TRBJ2-5, with D perhaps TRBD2 (5 bases). The CDR3 extends over 12 amino acids. The V gene's germline CDR1 is GTSNPN and CDR2 SVGIG (reference sequence). V lost 3 bases, J lost 5 bases, and 10 bases lay in between. The CDR3, as DNA: TGTGCCTGGAGCCGGGATCGGGAGACCCAGTACTTC. This codes for CAWSRDRETQYF. Full variable domain (remainder filled in from reference TRBV30 and TRBJ2-5): SQTIHQWPATLVQPVGSPLSLECTVEGTSNPNLYWYRQAAGRGLQLLFYSVGIGQISSEVPQNLSASRPQDRQFILSSKKLLLSDSGFYLCAWSRDRETQYFGPGTRLLVL.

V gene TRBV9 combines with J gene TRBJ2-5, with 12 bases that match TRBD1. With 3 bases clipped from V and 5 bases from J, the junction kept 8 bases outside the gene matches. Germline CDR1 SGDLS, CDR2 YYNGEE. This CDR3 is built from 16 residues. CDR3 coding DNA: TGTGCCAGCAGCGGGGGGACAGGGGGCGCCTCGGAGACCCAGTACTTC. Translation gives CASSGGTGGASETQYF.

The gene calls are TRBV7-9 and TRBJ1-2; the match to TRBD1 covers 11 bases. CDR3 length: 16 residues. The germline gives CDR1 SEHNR, CDR2 FQNEAQ (reference sequence). Germline trimming cut 5 bases from V and 6 bases from J; bases unmatched to any gene: 11. The CDR3 coding sequence is TGTGCCAGCAGCCCCTCCGGGACAGGGGGTCTCAATGGCTACACCTTC. Translated: CASSPSGTGGLNGYTF.

The chain links TRBV11-2 to TRBJ1-1, with D uncertain. Germline V lookup: CDR1 SGHAT, CDR2 FQNNGV. V was trimmed by 0 bases and J by 7 bases, leaving 9 bases between them. The CDR3 contains 13 residues. The CDR3 loop is CASSLDGGYEAFF. The DNA for the CDR3 is TGTGCCAGCAGCTTAGACGGAGGCTATGAAGCTTTCTTT.

The gene calls are TRBV7-9 and TRBJ1-6; maybe TRBD1 (6 bases). Germline loops: CDR1 SEHNR, CDR2 FQNEAQ (reference sequence). CDR3 size: 19 residues. The V gene lost 3 bases and the J gene lost 7 bases, with 25 bases spanning the gap. The CDR3 reads CASSFVGGGGYSLNSPLHF. CDR3 in DNA: TGTGCCAGCAGCTTTGTGGGGGGCGGGGGGTACTCCTTGAATTCACCCCTCCACTTT.

This clone was recorded once. The chain has TRBV29-1 and TRBJ2-7, with 8 bases that match TRBD1. In germline, CDR1 is SQVTM, CDR2 ANQGSEA. V lost 5 bases and J lost 7; bases outside the gene matches: 4. The CDR3 contains 11 residues. The chain's CDR3 is CSVRTGWEQYF. DNA of the CDR3: TGCAGCGTTCGGACAGGGTGGGAGCAGTACTTC.

V gene TRBV27 combines with J gene TRBJ1-1; D is unclear. The CDR3 consists of 16 residues. Trimming shortened V by 1 base and J by 4 bases, and 16 bases separated the two germline ends. The germline V gene has CDR1 MNHEY and CDR2 SMNVEV (reference sequence). CDR3 protein: CASSLLDATRGTEAFF. CDR3 bases: TGTGCCAGCAGTTTATTAGACGCCACACGGGGCACTGAAGCTTTCTTT.

This clone came up a few times. This chain connects TRBV27 to TRBJ2-1, with D perhaps TRBD2 (6 bases). The V gene's germline CDR1 is MNHEY and CDR2 SMNVEV (reference sequence). This CDR3 has 15 amino acids. V was cut by 0 bases and J by 3 bases, with 9 bases left in between. For the CDR3, the DNA is TGTGCCAGCAGTTTATCCGCGGGAAACTACAATGAGCAGTTCTTC. Amino acids: CASSLSAGNYNEQFF.

The chain uses TRBV7-8 and TRBJ2-4; possibly TRBD1 for D (7 bases). There are 15 residues in the CDR3. With 1 base removed from V and 6 bases from J, the gap between germline ends came to 13 bases. CDR1 and CDR2 from the germline V gene are SGHVS and FQNEAQ. CDR3 sequence reads: CASSLGRGETNIQYF. Written as DNA, the CDR3 is TGTGCCAGCAGCTTAGGCAGGGGGGAAACAAACATTCAGTACTTC. The full variable domain, completed using reference TRBV7-8 and TRBJ2-4, is GAGVSQSPRYKVAKRGQDVALRCDPISGHVSLFWYQQALGQGPEFLTYFQNEAQLDKSGLPSDRFFAERPEGSVSTLKIQRTQQEDSAVYLCASSLGRGETNIQYFGAGTRLSVL.

This clone was picked up a small number of times. The chain couples TRBV2 to TRBJ2-3; the D is unclear. V was pared by 5 bases and J by 2 bases, with 14 bases between. Germline CDR1 and CDR2: SNHLY and FYNNEI. The CDR3 is 15 amino acids. The CDR3 protein is CASSPPLGFTDTQYF. Here the CDR3 DNA reads TGTGCCAGCAGTCCACCGTTGGGCTTCACAGATACGCAGTATTTT.

The chain links TRBV7-9 to TRBJ2-7; 8 bases line up with TRBD1. Germline V gene lookup returns CDR1 SEHNR and CDR2 FQNEAQ (reference sequence). J gave up 3 bases and V 5 bases, and 6 bases lay outside the gene matches. The CDR3 has 14 amino acids. The CDR3 loop is CASSPRDRSYEQYF. The CDR3, as DNA: TGTGCCAGCAGCCCCCGGGACAGGAGCTACGAGCAGTACTTC.

The CDR3 is CASSSGGAIETQYF. The DNA for the CDR3 is TGTGCCAGCAGTTCGGGGGGAGCAATCGAGACCCAGTACTTC. The rearrangement joins TRBV2 to TRBJ2-5, with TRBD2 matching 7 bases. The CDR3 is 14 residues long. J gave up 5 bases and V 5 bases, and 8 bases lay outside the gene matches. Germline V gives CDR1 SNHLY, CDR2 FYNNEI. Together with reference TRBV2 and TRBJ2-5, the CDR3 gives the full variable domain: EPEVTQTPSHQVTQMGQEVILRCVPISNHLYFYWYRQILGQKVEFLVSFYNNEISEKSEIFDDQFSVERPDGSNFTLKIRSTKLEDSAMYFCASSSGGAIETQYFGPGTRLLVL.

The chain has TRBV29-1 and TRBJ2-7; possible D gene TRBD2, 5 bases. The V end was cut by 4 bases, the J end by 6 bases, with 13 bases between. Germline V gene lookup returns CDR1 SQVTM and CDR2 ANQGSEA. The CDR3 runs 12 residues. CDR3 loop: CSVGRERSEQYF. The CDR3 DNA follows: TGCAGCGTTGGAAGGGAGCGAAGCGAGCAGTACTTC.

This chain connects TRBV28 to TRBJ2-3, with D possibly matching TRBD1 (5 bases). Germline CDR1 reads MDHEN; CDR2 reads SYDVKM. This CDR3 comprises 13 residues. Trimming took 6 bases from V and 0 from J, leaving 7 bases between them. The DNA of the CDR3 is TGTGCCAGCAGAAGACAGAGCACAGATACGCAGTATTTT. Translation gives CASRRQSTDTQYF.